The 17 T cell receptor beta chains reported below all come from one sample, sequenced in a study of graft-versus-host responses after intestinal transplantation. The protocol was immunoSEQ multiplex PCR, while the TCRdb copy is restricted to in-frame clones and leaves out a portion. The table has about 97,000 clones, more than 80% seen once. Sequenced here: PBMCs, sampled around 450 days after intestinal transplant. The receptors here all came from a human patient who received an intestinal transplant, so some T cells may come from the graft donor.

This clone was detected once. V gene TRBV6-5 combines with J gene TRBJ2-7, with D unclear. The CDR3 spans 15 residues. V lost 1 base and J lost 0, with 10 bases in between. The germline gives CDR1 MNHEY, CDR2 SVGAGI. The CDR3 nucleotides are TGTGCCAGCAGTTACTGGTCCAGCAGCTCCTACGAGCAGTACTTC. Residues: CASSYWSSSSYEQYF.

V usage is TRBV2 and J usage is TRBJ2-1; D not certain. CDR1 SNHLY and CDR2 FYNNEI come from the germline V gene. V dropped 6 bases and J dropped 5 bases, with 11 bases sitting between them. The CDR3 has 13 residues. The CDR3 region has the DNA TGTGCCAGCAGAAAAGAAAGCAACAATGAGCAGTTCTTC. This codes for CASRKESNNEQFF.

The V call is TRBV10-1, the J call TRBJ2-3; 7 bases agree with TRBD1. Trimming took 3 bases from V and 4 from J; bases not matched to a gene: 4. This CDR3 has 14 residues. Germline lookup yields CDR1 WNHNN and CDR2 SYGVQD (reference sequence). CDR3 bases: TGCGCCAGCAGTGAAGGGACAGCCCCAGATACGCAGTATTTT. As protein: CASSEGTAPDTQYF.

CDR3 protein: CASSPSAGEQYF. The CDR3 DNA follows: TGTGCCAGCTCACCTAGCGCCGGCGAGCAGTACTTC. The chain carries TRBV18 and TRBJ2-7, with TRBD2 as a possible D gene (5 bases). Germline CDR1 KGHSH, CDR2 LQKENI. Trimming cost V 3 bases and J 6 bases, with 9 bases left between them. The CDR3 has 12 residues.

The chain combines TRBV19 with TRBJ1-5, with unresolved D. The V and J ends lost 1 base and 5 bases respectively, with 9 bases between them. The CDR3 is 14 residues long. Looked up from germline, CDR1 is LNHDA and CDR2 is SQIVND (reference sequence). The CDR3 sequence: CASSIVGSYQPQHF. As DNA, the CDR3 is TGTGCCAGTAGTATAGTTGGCAGTTATCAGCCCCAGCATTTT.

CDR3 protein: CASSPVEGAREQYF. CDR3 nucleotide sequence: TGTGCCAGCTCACCAGTTGAGGGGGCGCGAGAGCAGTACTTC. The chain employs TRBV18 and TRBJ2-7; 7 positions agree with TRBD1. The CDR3 sequence is 14 residues long. Germline V gives CDR1 KGHSH, CDR2 LQKENI. V trimming: 2 bases; J trimming: 7 bases; junction bases outside the gene matches: 8.

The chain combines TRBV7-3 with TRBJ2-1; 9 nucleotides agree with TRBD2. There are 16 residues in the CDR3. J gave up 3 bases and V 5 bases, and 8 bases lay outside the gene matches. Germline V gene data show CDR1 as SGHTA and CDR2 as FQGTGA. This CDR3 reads CASSPSAGGFYNEQFF. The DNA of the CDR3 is TGTGCCAGCAGCCCTTCAGCGGGGGGATTCTACAATGAGCAGTTCTTC.

The CDR3 DNA sequence: TGTGCCAGCCGACGACAGGGTCGAGGGTCCTATAATTCACCCCTCCACTTT. It yields the protein CASRRQGRGSYNSPLHF. The chain is built from TRBV19 and TRBJ1-6, with TRBD1 identical over 7 bases. CDR3 length: 17 amino acids. Trimming took 9 bases from V and 1 from J; bases not matched to a gene: 12. CDR1 is LNHDA and CDR2 is SQIVND in the germline V gene (reference sequence).

The CDR3: CASSLGTGAQYF. CDR3 bases: TGTGCCAGCAGCTTGGGGACAGGGGCGCAGTACTTC. The V gene is TRBV5-6, the J gene TRBJ2-5, with TRBD1 matching over 9 bases. J gave up 11 bases and V 0 bases, and 2 bases lay outside the gene matches. The CDR3 consists of 12 residues. Germline CDR1 and CDR2: SGHDT and YYEEEE.

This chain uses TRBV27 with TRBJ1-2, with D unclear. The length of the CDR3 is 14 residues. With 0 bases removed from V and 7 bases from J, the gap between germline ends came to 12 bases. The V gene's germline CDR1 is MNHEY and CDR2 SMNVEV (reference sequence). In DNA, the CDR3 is TGTGCCAGCAGTTTATCCACAGTGATTCCTGGCTACACCTTC. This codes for CASSLSTVIPGYTF.

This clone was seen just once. DNA for the CDR3: TGTGCCAGCAGTTATCAGGGGTACAGCTATGGCTACACCTTC. The encoded protein is CASSYQGYSYGYTF. V usage is TRBV6-6 and J usage is TRBJ1-2, with a possible D match to TRBD1 (6 bases). The CDR3 length is 14 residues. Germline CDR1 and CDR2: MNHNY and SVGAGI (reference sequence). V was cut by 3 bases and J by 4 bases, with 12 bases left in between.

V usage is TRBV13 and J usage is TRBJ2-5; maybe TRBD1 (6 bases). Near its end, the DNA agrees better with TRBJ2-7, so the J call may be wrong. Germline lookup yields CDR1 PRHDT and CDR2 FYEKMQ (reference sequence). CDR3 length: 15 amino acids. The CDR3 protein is CASSPLQGRSYEQYF. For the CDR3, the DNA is TGTGCCAGCAGCCCACTACAGGGAAGGTCCTACGAGCAGTACTTC.

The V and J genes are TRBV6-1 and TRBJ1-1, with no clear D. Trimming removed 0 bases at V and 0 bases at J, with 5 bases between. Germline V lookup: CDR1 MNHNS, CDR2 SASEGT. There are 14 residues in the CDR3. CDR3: CASSEAGMNTEAFF. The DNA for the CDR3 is TGTGCCAGCAGTGAAGCAGGAATGAACACTGAAGCTTTCTTT.

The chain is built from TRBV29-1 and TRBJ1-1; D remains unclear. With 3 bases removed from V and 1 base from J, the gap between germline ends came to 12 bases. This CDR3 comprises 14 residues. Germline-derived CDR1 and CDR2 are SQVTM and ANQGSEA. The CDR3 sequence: CSVDKGLGNTEAFF. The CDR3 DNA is TGCAGCGTTGATAAAGGGTTGGGGAACACTGAAGCTTTCTTT. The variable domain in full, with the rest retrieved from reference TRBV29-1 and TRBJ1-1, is SAVISQKPSRDICQRGTSLTIQCQVDSQVTMMFWYRQQPGQSLTLIATANQGSEATYESGFVIDKFPISRPNLTFSTLTVSNMSPEDSSIYLCSVDKGLGNTEAFFGQGTRLTVV.

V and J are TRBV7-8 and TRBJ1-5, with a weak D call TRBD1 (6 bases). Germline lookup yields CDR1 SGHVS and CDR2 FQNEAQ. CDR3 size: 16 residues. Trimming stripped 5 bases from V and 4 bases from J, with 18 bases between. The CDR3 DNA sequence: TGTGCCAGCAGCCCCCTCAGGGGCTGGCGAAATCAGCCCCAGCATTTT. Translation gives CASSPLRGWRNQPQHF.

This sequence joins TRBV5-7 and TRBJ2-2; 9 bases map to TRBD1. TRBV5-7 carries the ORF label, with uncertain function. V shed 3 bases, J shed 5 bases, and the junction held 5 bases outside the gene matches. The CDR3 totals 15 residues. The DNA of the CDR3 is TGTGCCAGCAGCTCCACAGGGGGCGCAACCGGGGAGCTGTTTTTT. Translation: CASSSTGGATGELFF.

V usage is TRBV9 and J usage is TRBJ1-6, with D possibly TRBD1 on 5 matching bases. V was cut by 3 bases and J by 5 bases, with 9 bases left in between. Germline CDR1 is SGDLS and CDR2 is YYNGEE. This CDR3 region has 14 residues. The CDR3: CASSAGSDNSPLHF. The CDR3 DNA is TGTGCCAGCAGCGCAGGGTCGGATAATTCACCCCTCCACTTT.